The sequence of this T cell receptor (beta chain) was determined in a study of shared clonotypes between healthy human individuals. The overall study: Plates per donor: three CD4 naive, three CD4 memory, two CD8 naive, one CD8 memory. Study conclusions and caveats: Rarefaction indicated that sorted-subset sequencing remained incomplete although depth was large. Researchers sampled blood only, noting tissue repertoires likely differ. Shared clonotypes across all four donors exceeded non-shared ones in generation probability.

Worth noting for this clone: Its antigen is still unknown. The sample holds other DNA sequences that translate to the same CDR3.

CDR3 length: 15 amino acids. The germline CDR1 and CDR2 sequences are SGHRS and YFSETQ. J gave up 3 bases and V 0 bases, and 4 bases lay outside the gene matches. Here immunoSEQ multiplex PCR was the method, and the copy in TCRdb shows in-frame clones only, minus some. The sample carries roughly 1.5 million clones, around 98% recorded once. The rearrangement links TRBV5-1 to TRBJ1-1; 8 bases align to TRBD1. This clonotype was obtained from a man aged 25-45 years in good health. The sample comprised naive CD4+ T cells sorted from blood. Subset described: CD45RA+ positively selected. The CDR3 is CASSLVGQGDTEAFF. As DNA, the CDR3 is TGCGCCAGCAGCTTGGTAGGACAGGGAGACACTGAAGCTTTCTTT.